This is a list of T cell receptor beta chains from one sample in a study of OX40 agonist ivuxolimab in advanced cancers. The repertoire was sequenced with immunoSEQ multiplex PCR; TCRdb's copy has only in-frame clones and lacks some. The table shows around 72,000 clones, with 80% to 90% occurring only once. Material: CD4+ or CD8+ T cells sorted from blood, obtained in a trial of the OX40 agonist ivuxolimab. These receptors came from an adult with an advanced solid tumor such as melanoma, head and neck, liver or kidney cancer. The CDR3 runs from the conserved cysteine through the conserved F or W. D genes are given only for firm matches. Size values are once, few and many counts, or a class for expanded clones, and some rows have none.

>TRBJ1-2|TRBV19|TRBD1|13|NA
CASSMAGGYGYTF
TGTGCCAGTAGTATGGCAGGGGGCTATGGCTACACCTTC
>TRBJ2-1|TRBV7-3|TRBD2|14|NA
CASSLGLAGDEQFF
TGTGCCAGCAGCTTAGGCCTAGCGGGAGATGAGCAGTTCTTC
>TRBJ1-5|TRBV2|NA|14|NA
CASSESGLDGPQHF
TGTGCCAGCAGTGAAAGCGGGCTGGATGGACCCCAGCATTTT
>TRBJ2-5|TRBV5-1|TRBD2|15|NA
CASSLGLAGQETQYF
TGCGCCAGCAGCTTAGGACTAGCGGGGCAAGAGACCCAGTACTTC
>TRBJ2-5|TRBV20-1|NA|10|NA
CSEYRETQYF
TGCAGTGAATACCGAGAGACCCAGTACTTC
>TRBJ2-1|TRBV13|TRBD1|14|NA
CASSRTGTHNEQFF
TGTGCCAGCAGCCGGACAGGGACCCACAATGAGCAGTTCTTC
>TRBJ1-4|TRBV30|NA|15|NA
CAWSVTGQGTKKLFF
TGTGCCTGGAGTGTAACCGGGCAGGGTACAAAAAAACTGTTTTTT
>TRBJ1-2|TRBV19|NA|16|NA
CASSIGVGTLNYGYTF
TGTGCCAGTAGTATAGGGGTCGGAACTCTTAACTATGGCTACACCTTC
>TRBJ2-2|TRBV7-3|TRBD1|16|NA
CASSRQGATNTGELFF
TGTGCCAGCAGCAGACAGGGGGCGACGAACACCGGGGAGCTGTTTTTT
>TRBJ2-5|TRBV28|TRBD2|13|NA
CASRAGGQETQYF
TGTGCCAGCAGGGCGGGGGGACAAGAGACCCAGTACTTC
>TRBJ2-5|TRBV18|NA|12|NA
CASSEWEETQYF
TGTGCCAGCTCAGAATGGGAAGAGACCCAGTACTTC
>TRBJ2-2|TRBV28|TRBD1|18|NA
CASSYRGLLSPNTGELFF
TGTGCCAGCAGTTACAGGGGGCTTCTAAGCCCGAACACCGGGGAGCTGTTTTTT
>TRBJ2-7|TRBV25-1|TRBD1|15|NA
CASTSSDRADDEQYF
TGTGCCAGCACCTCATCGGACAGGGCTGACGACGAGCAGTACTTC
>TRBJ2-2|TRBV11-1|TRBD1|15|NA
CASSWGQGGTGELFF
TGTGCCAGCAGCTGGGGACAGGGCGGCACCGGGGAGCTGTTTTTT
>TRBJ1-6|TRBV5-8|TRBD1|18|once
CASSLESENRGRGSPLHF
TGTGCCAGCAGCTTGGAGTCGGAGAACAGGGGGCGGGGTTCACCCCTCCACTTT
>TRBJ2-3|TRBV29-1|TRBD1|17|NA
CSVEVPPAWTGRDTQYF
TGCAGCGTTGAAGTTCCACCCGCCTGGACAGGGAGGGATACGCAGTATTTT
>TRBJ2-7|TRBV6-1|NA|12|once
CASSEFPYEQYF
TGTGCCAGCAGTGAGTTTCCCTACGAGCAGTACTTC
>TRBJ2-1|TRBV7-8|NA|13|NA
CASSLGRLNEQFF
TGTGCCAGCAGCTTAGGACGATTGAATGAGCAGTTCTTC
>TRBJ2-1|TRBV27|TRBD2|15|NA
CASTSGRAGYNEQFF
TGTGCCAGCACAAGCGGGAGGGCCGGCTACAATGAGCAGTTCTTC
>TRBJ2-3|TRBV9|TRBD2|17|NA
CASSVQKLAKGTDTQYF
TGTGCCAGCAGCGTTCAGAAACTAGCGAAAGGCACAGATACGCAGTATTTT